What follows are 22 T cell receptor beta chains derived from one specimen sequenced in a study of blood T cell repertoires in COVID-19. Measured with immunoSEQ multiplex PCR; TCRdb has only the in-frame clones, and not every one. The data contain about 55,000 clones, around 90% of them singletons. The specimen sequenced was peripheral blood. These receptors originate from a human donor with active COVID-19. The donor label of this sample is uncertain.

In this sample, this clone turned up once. The CDR3 DNA sequence: TGTGCCAGCAGCCAAGAGACAGGGGGCCTCTCTGGAAACACCATATATTTT. Translating it yields CASSQETGGLSGNTIYF. The chain has TRBV4-2 and TRBJ1-3; 10 bases map to TRBD1. V shed 0 bases and J 0 bases; nucleotides not matched to a gene: 2. Germline-derived CDR1 and CDR2 are LGHNA and YNFKEQ. CDR3 length: 17 amino acids.

CDR3 sequence (DNA): TGTGCCAGCAGCAAGGCCGGCCCCAGGGCCGGGGAGCTGTTTTTT. Its translation is CASSKAGPRAGELFF. V gene TRBV9 combines with J gene TRBJ2-2; TRBD1 is a possible D gene (5 bases). The germline V gene encodes CDR1 SGDLS and CDR2 YYNGEE. The CDR3 sequence is 15 residues long. V lost 4 bases and J lost 6, with 16 bases in between. Full variable domain (remainder filled in from reference TRBV9 and TRBJ2-2): DSGVTQTPKHLITATGQRVTLRCSPRSGDLSVYWYQQSLDQGLQFLIQYYNGEERAKGNILERFSAQQFPDLHSELNLSSLELGDSALYFCASSKAGPRAGELFFGEGSRLTVL.

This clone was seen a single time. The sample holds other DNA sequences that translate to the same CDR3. In DNA form, the CDR3 reads TGCGCCAGCAGACAGGGAACCGGGGAGCTGTTTTTT. It translates to CASRQGTGELFF. This chain connects TRBV5-1 to TRBJ2-2; the D gene is possibly TRBD1 (6 bases). The CDR3 totals 12 residues. The germline V gene has CDR1 SGHRS and CDR2 YFSETQ. V shed 5 bases and J shed 5 bases, with 7 bases lying between them.

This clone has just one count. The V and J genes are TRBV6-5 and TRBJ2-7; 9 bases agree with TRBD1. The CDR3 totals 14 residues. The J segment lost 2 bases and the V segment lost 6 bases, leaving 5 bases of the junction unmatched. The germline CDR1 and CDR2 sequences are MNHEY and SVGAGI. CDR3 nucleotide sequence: TGTGCCAGCAGGCCCGGGACAGGGCCCTACGAGCAGTACGTC. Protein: CASRPGTGPYEQYV.

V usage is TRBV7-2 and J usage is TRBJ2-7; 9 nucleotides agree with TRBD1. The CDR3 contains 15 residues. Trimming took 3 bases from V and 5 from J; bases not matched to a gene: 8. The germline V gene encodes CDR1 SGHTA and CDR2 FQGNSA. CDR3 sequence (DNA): TGTGCCAGCAGCTTGGGACAGGGACGAAGGGACGAGCAGTACGTC. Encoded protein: CASSLGQGRRDEQYV.

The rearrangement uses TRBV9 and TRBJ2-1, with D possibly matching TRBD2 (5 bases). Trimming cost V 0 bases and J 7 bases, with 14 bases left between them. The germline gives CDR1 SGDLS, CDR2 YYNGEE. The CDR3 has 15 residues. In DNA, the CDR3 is TGTGCCAGCAGCGTAGAATCTTGGCCGGGGAATGAGCAGTTCTTC. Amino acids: CASSVESWPGNEQFF.

CDR3 protein: CASSLAGGGPRRGAFF. The DNA for the CDR3 is TGCGCCAGCAGCTTGGCGGGAGGGGGACCCCGGCGAGGAGCTTTCTTT. The gene calls are TRBV5-1 and TRBJ1-1; perhaps TRBD1 as D (6 bases). Germline CDR1 and CDR2: SGHRS and YFSETQ. V was trimmed by 0 bases and J by 10 bases, leaving 22 bases between them. The CDR3 is made up of 16 amino acids.

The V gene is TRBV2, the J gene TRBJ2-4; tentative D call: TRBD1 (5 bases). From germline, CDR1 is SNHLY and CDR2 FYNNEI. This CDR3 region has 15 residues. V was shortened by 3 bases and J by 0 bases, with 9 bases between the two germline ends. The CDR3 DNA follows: TGTGCCAGCAGTGACCAGACAGTAGCCAAAAACATTCAGTACTTC. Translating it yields CASSDQTVAKNIQYF. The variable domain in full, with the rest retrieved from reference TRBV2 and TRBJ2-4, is EPEVTQTPSHQVTQMGQEVILRCVPISNHLYFYWYRQILGQKVEFLVSFYNNEISEKSEIFDDQFSVERPDGSNFTLKIRSTKLEDSAMYFCASSDQTVAKNIQYFGAGTRLSVL.

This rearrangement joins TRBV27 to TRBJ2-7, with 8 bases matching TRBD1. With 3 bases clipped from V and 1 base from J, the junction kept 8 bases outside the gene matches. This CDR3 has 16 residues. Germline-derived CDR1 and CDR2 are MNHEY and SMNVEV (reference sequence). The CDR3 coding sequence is TGTGCCAGCAGTTTTACAGGGGGTTATACATCCTACGAGCAGTACTTC. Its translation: CASSFTGGYTSYEQYF.

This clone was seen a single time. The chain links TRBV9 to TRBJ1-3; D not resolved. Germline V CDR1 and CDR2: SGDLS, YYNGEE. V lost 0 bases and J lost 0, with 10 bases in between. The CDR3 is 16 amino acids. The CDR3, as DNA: TGTGCCAGCAGCGTAGAGGTCAGAGGCTCTGGAAACACCATATATTTT. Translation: CASSVEVRGSGNTIYF.

The CDR3 DNA sequence: TGTGCCAGCAGCTTGGGGGGACTAGCGGGATGGGCCGGGGAGCTGTTTTTT. Amino acids: CASSLGGLAGWAGELFF. The chain combines TRBV5-4 with TRBJ2-2; 13 bases agree with TRBD2. CDR3 size: 17 residues. Germline trimming cut 0 bases from V and 6 bases from J; bases unmatched to any gene: 5. The germline CDR1 and CDR2 sequences are SGHNT and YYREEE (reference sequence). The full variable domain, completed using reference TRBV5-4 and TRBJ2-2, is ETGVTQSPTHLIKTRGQQVTLRCSSQSGHNTVSWYQQALGQGPQFIFQYYREEENGRGNFPPRFSGLQFPNYSSELNVNALELDDSALYLCASSLGGLAGWAGELFFGEGSRLTVL.

CDR3 in DNA: TGCAGTGCTAGTCGGCGCGGGGGTATGATACAAGAGACCCAGTACTTC. Amino acids: CSASRRGGMIQETQYF. The rearrangement joins TRBV20-1 to TRBJ2-5, with 7 positions matching TRBD2. The J segment lost 2 bases and the V segment lost 3 bases, leaving 12 bases of the junction unmatched. From germline, CDR1 is DFQATT and CDR2 SNEGSKA (reference sequence). This CDR3 has 16 amino acids.

The CDR3 loop reads CASSLAGREGGYTF. CDR3 coding DNA: TGCGCCAGCAGCTTGGCGGGCAGGGAGGGCGGCTACACCTTC. This chain links TRBV5-1 with TRBJ1-2, with D possibly being TRBD1 (5 bases). V gave up 0 bases and J gave up 8 bases, with 14 bases separating them. Per the germline V gene, CDR1 is SGHRS and CDR2 is YFSETQ. This CDR3 comprises 14 residues.

In DNA, the CDR3 is TGTGCCAGCAGTGGCCCCGGGGGAGGGAACACTGAAGCTTTCTTT. This codes for CASSGPGGGNTEAFF. V usage is TRBV6-2 or TRBV6-3 and J usage is TRBJ1-1; tentative D call: TRBD1 (5 bases). Germline CDR1 is MNHEY and CDR2 is SVGEGT. The V end was cut by 5 bases, the J end by 1 base, with 14 bases between. The CDR3 has 15 residues.

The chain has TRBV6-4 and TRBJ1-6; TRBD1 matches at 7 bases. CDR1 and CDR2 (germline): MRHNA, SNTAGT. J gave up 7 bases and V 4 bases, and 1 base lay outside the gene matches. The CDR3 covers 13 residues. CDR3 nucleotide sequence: TGTGCCAGCAGTGGGGACAGCAATTCACCCCTCCACTTT. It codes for CASSGDSNSPLHF.

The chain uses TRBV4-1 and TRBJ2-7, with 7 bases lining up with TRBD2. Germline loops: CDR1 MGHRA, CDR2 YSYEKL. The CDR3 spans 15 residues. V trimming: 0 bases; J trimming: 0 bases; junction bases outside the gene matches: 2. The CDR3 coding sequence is TGCGCCAGCAGCCAAGATGGCGGGAGCTCCTACGAGCAGTACTTC. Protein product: CASSQDGGSSYEQYF.

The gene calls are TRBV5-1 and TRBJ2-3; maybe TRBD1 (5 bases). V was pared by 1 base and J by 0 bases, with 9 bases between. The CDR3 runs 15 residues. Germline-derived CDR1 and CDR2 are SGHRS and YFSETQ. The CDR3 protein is CASSLPGLSTDTQYF. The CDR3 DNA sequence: TGCGCCAGCAGCTTGCCAGGGCTTAGCACAGATACGCAGTATTTT.

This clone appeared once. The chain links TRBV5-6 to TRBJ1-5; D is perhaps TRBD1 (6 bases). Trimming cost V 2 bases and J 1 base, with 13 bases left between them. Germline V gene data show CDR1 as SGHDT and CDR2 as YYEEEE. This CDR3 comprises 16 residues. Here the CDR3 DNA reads TGTGCCAGCAGCTTTGGGGGGGCAGGGAGCAATCAGCCCCAGCATTTT. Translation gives CASSFGGAGSNQPQHF.

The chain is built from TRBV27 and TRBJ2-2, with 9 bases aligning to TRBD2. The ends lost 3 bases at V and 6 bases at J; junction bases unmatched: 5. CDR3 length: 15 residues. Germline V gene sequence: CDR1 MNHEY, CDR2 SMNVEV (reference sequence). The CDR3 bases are TGTGCCAGCAGTTTGAGCGGGGGGTTACCCGGGGAGCTGTTTTTT. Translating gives CASSLSGGLPGELFF.

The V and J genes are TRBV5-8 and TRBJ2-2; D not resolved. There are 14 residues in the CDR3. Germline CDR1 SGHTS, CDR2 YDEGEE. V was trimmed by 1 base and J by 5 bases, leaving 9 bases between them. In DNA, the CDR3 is TGTGCCAGCAGCTTGCGGGTTGGAACCGGGGAGCTGTTTTTT. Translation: CASSLRVGTGELFF.

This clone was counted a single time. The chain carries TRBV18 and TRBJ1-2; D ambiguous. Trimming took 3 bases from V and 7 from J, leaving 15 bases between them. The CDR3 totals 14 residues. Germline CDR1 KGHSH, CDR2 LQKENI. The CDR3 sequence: CASSPNSPSPGYTF. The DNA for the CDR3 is TGTGCCAGCTCACCTAACAGCCCGTCGCCTGGCTACACCTTC.

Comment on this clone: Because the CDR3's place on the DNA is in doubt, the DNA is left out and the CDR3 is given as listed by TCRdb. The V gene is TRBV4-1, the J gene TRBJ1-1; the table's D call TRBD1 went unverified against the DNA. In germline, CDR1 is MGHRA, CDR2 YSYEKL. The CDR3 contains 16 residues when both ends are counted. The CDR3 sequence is CASSQSTWGQGARSFF.